This T cell receptor beta chain derives from a study of T cell responses to AZD1222 COVID-19 vaccine. Overall study context: Second doses were pooled across both intervals (about 4 or about 12 weeks).

As for this clone: Its antigen is unknown.

Broader study findings: In the spike-specific TCR repertoire, nearly half reportedly target unmutated variant regions. Among vaccine-associated CD4 TCRs, coverage spanned spike, with dominance at 160-218 and 743-854.

Libraries were prepared by immunoSEQ multiplex PCR; TCRdb keeps only in-frame clonotypes and omits some of them. Here the sample spans tens of thousands of clones, about nine tenths being singletons. Germline V gives CDR1 MNHEY, CDR2 SVGAGI. V lost 2 bases and J lost 4, with 11 bases in between. The CDR3 consists of 14 residues. The sequence derives from an adult in good health. V is TRBV6-5 and J is TRBJ1-2; D gene unclear. Sequenced here: peripheral blood, sampled on day 0 of AZD1222 vaccination. This CDR3 reads CASSYRGRGYGYTF. The CDR3 DNA follows: TGTGCCAGCAGTTACCGTGGCCGGGGCTATGGCTACACCTTC.